These 28 T cell receptor beta chains were all obtained from the same sample, sequenced in a study of T cells in Graves' hyperthyroidism and ophthalmopathy. Amplified TCR beta CDR3 regions came from RNA transcripts. When the TCR CDR3 underwent first-round RT-PCR, the HTBI primer set was used. TCRdb re-called the multiplex PCR reads through MiXCR, storing one row per CDR3 protein. Among hundreds of thousands of distinct CDR3 sequences listed, 15% to 18% were seen once. The sequenced sample consisted of blood. Source of these receptors: a woman aged 18-29 years with Graves' hyperthyroidism that later progressed to Graves' ophthalmopathy.

This clonotype was observed many times. The rearrangement joins TRBV28 to TRBJ2-5, with 7 bases identical to TRBD1. The CDR3 extends over 12 amino acids. The junction had 4 bases not matched to a gene; V was cut back by 10 bases and J by 2 bases. CDR1 and CDR2 from the germline V gene are MDHEN and SYDVKM. CDR3 in DNA: TGTGCCACCTCGGGACAGCAAGAGACCCAGTACTTC. It is translated as CATSGQQETQYF.

This clonotype came up a few times. The J gene is TRBJ1-5, the V gene TRBV6-2 or TRBV6-3; 7 bases are shared with TRBD1. There are 17 residues in the CDR3. CDR1 and CDR2 from the germline V gene are MNHEY and SVGEGT. The V gene end was trimmed by 0 bases and the J gene end by 0 bases; junction bases not matched to a gene: 5. The CDR3 reads CASSYSSGTVSNQPQHF. In DNA form, the CDR3 reads TGTGCCAGCAGTTACTCGAGTGGGACAGTTAGCAATCAGCCCCAGCATTTT.

This clonotype occurred many times. The V gene is TRBV27, the J gene TRBJ2-1; 11 bases agree with TRBD2. The CDR3 is 15 amino acids. V lost 3 bases, J lost 8 bases, and 6 bases stayed unmatched. Germline-derived CDR1 and CDR2 are MNHEY and SMNVEV (reference sequence). The DNA of the CDR3 is TGTGCCAGCAGTTTGAGAACTAGCGGGAGCTATGAGCAGTTCTTC. It yields the protein CASSLRTSGSYEQFF.

This clonotype was counted ten times or more. The chain joins TRBV5-1 to TRBJ2-3, with 7 bases fitting TRBD2. Per germline, CDR1 SGHRS and CDR2 YFSETQ. V dropped 8 bases and J dropped 3; count of bases not matched to a gene: 9. CDR3 length: 14 amino acids. The CDR3 spells CARIAGSSTDTQYF. CDR3 nucleotides: TGCGCCAGAATAGCGGGTTCTAGTACAGATACGCAGTATTTT.

This clonotype was seen many times. This chain joins TRBV2 and TRBJ1-2; 8 positions agree with TRBD1. Germline loops: CDR1 SNHLY, CDR2 FYNNEI. J was trimmed by 8 bases and V by 4 bases; bases with no gene match: 12. The CDR3 sequence is 15 residues long. CDR3 nucleotides: TGTGCCAGCAGTGTAAACCAGGGGGCCCCGCCCGGCTACACCTTC. This gives the protein CASSVNQGAPPGYTF.

This clonotype was picked up a small number of times. This chain's CDR3 is CASSLDAGEQYF. Here the CDR3 DNA reads TGTGCCAGCAGCTTGGACGCGGGAGAGCAGTACTTC. The V and J genes are TRBV5-4 and TRBJ2-7; a weak D match, TRBD2 (6 bases). CDR3 length: 12 residues. CDR1 and CDR2 (germline): SGHNT, YYREEE (reference sequence). Trimming cost V 0 bases and J 7 bases, with 8 bases left between them.

The sample holds a few counts of this clonotype. V and J are TRBV7-9 and TRBJ2-1; no definite D call. Germline CDR1 SEHNR, CDR2 FQNEAQ (reference sequence). V dropped 1 base and J dropped 0 bases, with 10 bases sitting between them. This CDR3 is 16 amino acids long. CDR3: CASSLDPTSSYNEQFF. In nucleotides, the CDR3 is TGTGCCAGCAGCTTAGACCCCACATCCTCCTACAATGAGCAGTTCTTC.

In this sample, this clonotype turned up many times. The chain recombines TRBV28 with TRBJ1-1, with D hard to call. CDR1 is MDHEN, CDR2 SYDVKM, per germline. Trimming took 7 bases from V and 6 from J, leaving 18 bases between them. The CDR3 runs to 14 residues. In DNA, the CDR3 is TGTGCCAGCACCTTTGTCCAGGCCCAACCTGAAGCTTTCTTT. This gives the protein CASTFVQAQPEAFF.

There are many counts of this clonotype. This chain connects TRBV7-8 to TRBJ2-2, with 8 bases lining up with TRBD2. Trimming removed 5 bases from V and 6 bases from J; junction bases left unmatched: 11. There are 16 residues in the CDR3. CDR1 and CDR2 (germline): SGHVS, FQNEAQ. CDR3 region: CASSPTGTRNAGELFF. In nucleotides, the CDR3 is TGTGCCAGCAGCCCCACCGGGACTAGAAACGCCGGGGAGCTGTTTTTT.

This clonotype has a count of ten or more. The V and J genes are TRBV20-1 and TRBJ2-5, with 9 bases fitting TRBD2. The trim removed 3 bases at V and 4 bases at J, leaving 9 bases unmatched. The CDR3 runs to 15 residues. CDR1 is DFQATT, CDR2 SNEGSKA, per germline (reference sequence). For the CDR3, the DNA is TGCAGTGCTAGTTCCGCGGGAGGGCTAGGAGAGACCCAGTACTTC. Protein sequence: CSASSAGGLGETQYF.

This clonotype was detected many times. This sequence joins TRBV4-1 and TRBJ2-1; perhaps TRBD2 as D (5 bases). Germline V gene data show CDR1 as MGHRA and CDR2 as YSYEKL. There are 15 residues in the CDR3. V was shortened by 0 bases and J by 5 bases, with 11 bases between the two germline ends. Here the CDR3 reads CASSQDRDYHNEQFF. The CDR3, as DNA: TGCGCCAGCAGCCAAGATCGAGACTACCACAATGAGCAGTTCTTC.

This clonotype was counted at least ten times. V and J are TRBV24-1 and TRBJ2-1; no clear D. There are 13 residues in the CDR3. Germline values: CDR1 KGHDR, CDR2 SFDVKD. The V and J ends lost 4 bases and 6 bases respectively, with 9 bases between them. CDR3: CATSEPQTNEQFF. The DNA for the CDR3 is TGTGCCACCAGTGAACCCCAGACCAATGAGCAGTTCTTC.

This clonotype showed up just a few times. The V gene is TRBV29-1, the J gene TRBJ2-5; TRBD1 aligns across 8 bases. Germline V gene lookup returns CDR1 SQVTM and CDR2 ANQGSEA. This CDR3 comprises 13 residues. Trimming cost V 6 bases and J 4 bases; bases outside gene matches: 7. The CDR3 DNA reads as TGCAGCGTAGACAGGGGAGCTGGAGAGACCCAGTACTTC. Amino acid sequence: CSVDRGAGETQYF.

This clonotype has a handful of counts. The V call is TRBV9, the J call TRBJ1-5, with D perhaps matching TRBD1 (6 bases). V was cut by 4 bases and J by 9 bases, with 23 bases left in between. The CDR3 is 16 residues long. The germline V gene has CDR1 SGDLS and CDR2 YYNGEE. The CDR3 DNA reads as TGTGCCAGCAGCAAAGGGGGGGGGGCAGCAGGTGTGCCCCAGCATTTT. The encoded protein is CASSKGGGAAGVPQHF. The whole variable domain, remainder taken from reference TRBV9 and TRBJ1-5, is DSGVTQTPKHLITATGQRVTLRCSPRSGDLSVYWYQQSLDQGLQFLIQYYNGEERAKGNILERFSAQQFPDLHSELNLSSLELGDSALYFCASSKGGGAAGVPQHFGDGTRLSIL.

This clonotype has more than one count but fewer than ten. The chain combines TRBV27 with TRBJ2-5, with D possibly matching TRBD2 (5 bases). Trimming removed 3 bases at V and 6 bases at J, with 14 bases between. Per the germline V gene, CDR1 is MNHEY and CDR2 is SMNVEV (reference sequence). The CDR3 has 14 amino acids. CDR3 DNA: TGTGCCAGCAGTTTGAGGGCAGGCGGTCAGACCCAGTACTTC. Translation: CASSLRAGGQTQYF.

This clonotype was detected ten times or more. The V gene is TRBV7-2, the J gene TRBJ2-7; 8 bases fit TRBD1. This CDR3 has 16 residues. Germline-derived CDR1 and CDR2 are SGHTA and FQGNSA. With V trimmed by 5 bases and J by 0 bases, 9 bases remained unmatched. As DNA, the CDR3 is TGTGCCAGCAGCCCCAGGGCAGGGGGCCTCTCCTACGAGCAGTACTTC. Its translation is CASSPRAGGLSYEQYF.

V and J are TRBV20-1 and TRBJ1-2; TRBD1 matches at 12 bases. After removal of 8 bases from V and 6 bases from J, the junction contained 4 bases not matched to a gene. The CDR3 contains 12 residues. The germline V gene has CDR1 DFQATT and CDR2 SNEGSKA (reference sequence). The CDR3 is CSRDRGHDGYTF. The CDR3 bases are TGCAGTAGGGACAGGGGGCATGATGGCTACACCTTC.

There are many counts of this clonotype. This chain links TRBV28 with TRBJ2-7, with D possibly matching TRBD2 (6 bases). In germline, CDR1 is MDHEN, CDR2 SYDVKM. The CDR3 runs 15 residues. Between the trimmed V and J ends, which lost 4 bases and 0 bases, there was a span of 13 bases. CDR3 region: CASSSPRGISYEQYF. The CDR3 region has the DNA TGTGCCAGCAGTTCCCCCCGGGGGATCTCCTACGAGCAGTACTTC.

V usage is TRBV20-1 and J usage is TRBJ2-1; perhaps TRBD2 as D (5 bases). V gave up 5 bases and J gave up 6 bases, with 20 bases separating them. Germline CDR1 and CDR2: DFQATT and SNEGSKA (reference sequence). The CDR3 totals 15 residues. The CDR3 protein is CSAAPGVRETNEQFF. The CDR3 DNA reads as TGCAGTGCTGCCCCCGGGGTGCGAGAGACCAATGAGCAGTTCTTC.

This clonotype was counted only a few times. The V and J genes are TRBV10-3 and TRBJ2-2; 8 nucleotides align to TRBD1. V shed 3 bases, J shed 2 bases, and the junction held 5 bases outside the gene matches. Germline V gene data show CDR1 as ENHRY and CDR2 as SYGVKD. The CDR3 runs to 16 residues. The CDR3, as DNA: TGTGCCATCAGTGACAACACAGGGGGAAACACCGGGGAGCTGTTTTTT. It codes for CAISDNTGGNTGELFF.

This clonotype was counted between two and nine times. Because the CDR3's place on the DNA is in doubt, the DNA is left out and the CDR3 is given as listed by TCRdb. The chain uses TRBV5-1 and TRBJ2-2; TRBD2, the table's D call, lacks a check against the DNA. The CDR3 is made up of 15 amino acids, end residues included. Germline lookup yields CDR1 SGHRS and CDR2 YFSETQ. Here the CDR3 reads CASSPGPLATGSCFF.

This clonotype was detected ten times or more. The chain combines TRBV28 with TRBJ1-1, with TRBD1 matching 7 bases. Trimming removed 4 bases from V and 2 bases from J; junction bases left unmatched: 13. The CDR3 consists of 17 residues. From germline, CDR1 is MDHEN and CDR2 SYDVKM. CDR3 coding DNA: TGTGCCAGCAGTTCAATTTACGGACAGGTCGGAAACACTGAAGCTTTCTTT. It is translated as CASSSIYGQVGNTEAFF. Full variable domain (missing parts from reference TRBV28 and TRBJ1-1): DVKVTQSSRYLVKRTGEKVFLECVQDMDHENMFWYRQDPGLGLRLIYFSYDVKMKEKGDIPEGYSVSREKKERFSLILESASTNQTSMYLCASSSIYGQVGNTEAFFGQGTRLTVV.

This clonotype was detected a few times. The J gene is TRBJ2-7, the V gene TRBV11-2, with D unresolved. CDR3 length: 13 residues. V was shortened by 9 bases and J by 3 bases, with 15 bases between the two germline ends. CDR1 SGHAT and CDR2 FQNNGV come from the germline V gene. The CDR3 coding sequence is TGTGCCAGAAGAAGCCTCCACCGCTACGAGCAGTACTTC. Amino acids: CARRSLHRYEQYF. Using reference TRBV11-2 and TRBJ2-7 for the parts outside the CDR3, the full variable domain is EAGVAQSPRYKIIEKRQSVAFWCNPISGHATLYWYQQILGQGPKLLIQFQNNGVVDDSQLPKDRFSAERLKGVDSTLKIQPAKLEDSAVYLCARRSLHRYEQYFGPGTRLTVT.

The V call is TRBV4-2, the J call TRBJ2-6; 12 bases match TRBD1. CDR1 LGHNA and CDR2 YNFKEQ come from the germline V gene. The CDR3 has 18 amino acids. V was clipped by 1 base and J by 2 bases; unmatched bases: 3. The CDR3 DNA is TGTGCCAGCAGCCAAGCGGGACAGGGGGCAACTGGGGCCAACGTCCTGACTTTC. This gives the protein CASSQAGQGATGANVLTF.

This clonotype was seen ten or more times. The chain couples TRBV7-9 to TRBJ2-1, with TRBD2 matching 10 bases. The CDR3 is 16 amino acids. Germline CDR1 and CDR2: SEHNR and FQNEAQ (reference sequence). Germline trimming cut 5 bases from V and 3 bases from J; bases unmatched to any gene: 7. CDR3 protein: CASSERTSGYYNEQFF. DNA for the CDR3: TGTGCCAGCAGCGAGCGGACTAGCGGATACTACAATGAGCAGTTCTTC.

This clonotype was recorded many times. V is TRBV20-1 and J is TRBJ2-7; 9 bases line up with TRBD2. The CDR3 covers 12 residues. V shed 5 bases, J shed 5 bases, and the junction held 4 bases outside the gene matches. The germline CDR1 and CDR2 sequences are DFQATT and SNEGSKA (reference sequence). The CDR3 loop is CSAEREVDEQYF. Written as DNA, the CDR3 is TGCAGTGCTGAGCGGGAGGTGGACGAGCAGTACTTC.

This clonotype was seen many times. The V gene is TRBV27, the J gene TRBJ2-5, with 7 bases matching TRBD2. This CDR3 spans 13 amino acids. After removal of 4 bases from V and 5 bases from J, the junction contained 4 bases not matched to a gene. CDR1 and CDR2 (germline): MNHEY, SMNVEV (reference sequence). CDR3 in amino acids: CASSSGRVETQYF. The CDR3 DNA sequence: TGTGCCAGCAGTTCTGGGAGGGTGGAGACCCAGTACTTC.

DNA of the CDR3: TGCAGCGTTGAAGGGGCAATCGGAACTCGGGACGGGGAGCTGTTTTTT. It is translated as CSVEGAIGTRDGELFF. The V and J genes are TRBV29-1 and TRBJ2-2; TRBD2 is a possible D gene (5 bases). Per the germline V gene, CDR1 is SQVTM and CDR2 is ANQGSEA. This CDR3 is built from 16 residues. V lost 1 base and J lost 7, with 19 bases in between.